These T cell receptor beta chains were read from a single sample in a study of T-cell memory formation after mild COVID-19. TCRdb itself ran the 5' RACE reads through MiXCR, one entry per CDR3 protein. The sample lists 550,000 to 600,000 distinct CDR3 sequences; roughly 20% were seen once. Sequences were obtained from PBMCs or a T cell subset sorted from them (not recorded which). Source of these receptors: an adult woman who had mild COVID-19 (a few samples of this study predate the infection). Cell type and time point are not known. Each CDR3 is given with its conserved first and last residue.

v_call: TRBV7-9; cdr3_aa: CASSPPGHLDQPQHF
v_call: TRBV29-1; cdr3_aa: CSVRRAGQETQYF
v_call: TRBV5-1; cdr3_aa: CASSPDRSYNEQFF
v_call: TRBV7-6; cdr3_aa: CASSRIQETQYF
v_call: TRBV20-1; cdr3_aa: CSARRASGISSDTQYF
v_call: TRBV24-1; cdr3_aa: CATSEPGSGEQYF
v_call: TRBV12-3/TRBV12-4; cdr3_aa: CASSPGLSTGELFF
v_call: TRBV6-2/TRBV6-3; cdr3_aa: CASSYPTPAGQPQHF
v_call: TRBV12-3/TRBV12-4; cdr3_aa: CASSLGMEGTEAFF
v_call: TRBV9; cdr3_aa: CASSVDSSFENIQYF
v_call: TRBV19; cdr3_aa: CASSPSGGLSAQETQYF
v_call: TRBV3-1; cdr3_aa: CASSQGLAGPQYF
v_call: TRBV6-5; cdr3_aa: CASRTSGRGDEQFF
v_call: TRBV7-9; cdr3_aa: CASSLVDGHNEQFF
v_call: TRBV7-8; cdr3_aa: CASSLGLAGGLNTGELFF
v_call: TRBV20-1; cdr3_aa: CSARGLAGTFTYEQYF
v_call: TRBV20-1; cdr3_aa: CSARGTGAGGAPLHF
v_call: TRBV7-8; cdr3_aa: CASSLIGAETQYF
v_call: TRBV10-3; cdr3_aa: CANRAGSSYEQYF
v_call: TRBV7-6; cdr3_aa: CASSSGVSSTEAFF
v_call: TRBV6-5; cdr3_aa: CASGQAPGGRYF
v_call: TRBV20-1; cdr3_aa: CSARDPWDRENSPLHF
v_call: TRBV7-6; cdr3_aa: CASSRTWGLAGDGETDTQYF
v_call: TRBV6-5; cdr3_aa: CASSPAGGAYTQYF
v_call: TRBV20-1; cdr3_aa: CSALDGNQPQHF
v_call: TRBV12-3/TRBV12-4; cdr3_aa: CASSSAGGIQYF
v_call: TRBV12-3/TRBV12-4; cdr3_aa: CASSWATGKLNEQYF
v_call: TRBV6-5; cdr3_aa: CASSDRGVSTDTQYF
v_call: TRBV5-1; cdr3_aa: CASSYRTGGIDEQFF
v_call: TRBV19; cdr3_aa: CASSTQTGGTTEAFF
v_call: TRBV5-1; cdr3_aa: CASSSGPLQEQYF
v_call: TRBV5-4; cdr3_aa: CASSLIGGEAFF
v_call: TRBV20-1; cdr3_aa: CSAAPDPFSTDTQYF
v_call: TRBV7-2; cdr3_aa: CASSLVGQGMAGELFF
v_call: TRBV3-1; cdr3_aa: CASSGAVDTQYF
v_call: TRBV4-1; cdr3_aa: CASSQGNGQGPPGWAFF
v_call: TRBV9; cdr3_aa: CASSVGGDPYSPLHF
v_call: TRBV20-1; cdr3_aa: CSANPGLAGGPNPGELFF
v_call: TRBV7-3; cdr3_aa: CASSLRGTMNTGELFF
v_call: TRBV24-1; cdr3_aa: CATSERHSYEQYF
v_call: TRBV24-1; cdr3_aa: CATSDWTGNQPQHF
v_call: TRBV7-2; cdr3_aa: CASSLVASGLTYEQYF
v_call: TRBV12-3/TRBV12-4; cdr3_aa: CASSSRGNTIYF
v_call: TRBV7-9; cdr3_aa: CASSLERQPNEQFF
v_call: TRBV7-9; cdr3_aa: CASSTGTSGAETQYF